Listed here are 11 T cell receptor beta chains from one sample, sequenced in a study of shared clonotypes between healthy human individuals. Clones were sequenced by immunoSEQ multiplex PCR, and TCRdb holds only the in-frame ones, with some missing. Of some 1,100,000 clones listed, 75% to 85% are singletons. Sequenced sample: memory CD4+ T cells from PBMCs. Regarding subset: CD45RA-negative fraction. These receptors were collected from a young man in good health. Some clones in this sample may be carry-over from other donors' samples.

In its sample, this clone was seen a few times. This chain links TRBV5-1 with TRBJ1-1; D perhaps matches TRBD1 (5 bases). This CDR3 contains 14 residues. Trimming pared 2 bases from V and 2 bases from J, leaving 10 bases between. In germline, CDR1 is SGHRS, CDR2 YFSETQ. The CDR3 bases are TGCGCCAGCAGCTTACAGGAGCGCAACACTGAAGCTTTCTTT. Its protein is CASSLQERNTEAFF.

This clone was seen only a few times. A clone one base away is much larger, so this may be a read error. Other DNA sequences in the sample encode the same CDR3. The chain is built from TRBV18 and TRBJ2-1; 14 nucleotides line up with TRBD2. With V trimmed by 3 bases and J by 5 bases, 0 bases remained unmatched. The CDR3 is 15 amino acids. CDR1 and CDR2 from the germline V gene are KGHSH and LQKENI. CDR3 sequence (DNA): TGTGCCAGCTCACCGGGACTAGCGGGGGACAATGAGCAGTTCTTC. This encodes CASSPGLAGDNEQFF.

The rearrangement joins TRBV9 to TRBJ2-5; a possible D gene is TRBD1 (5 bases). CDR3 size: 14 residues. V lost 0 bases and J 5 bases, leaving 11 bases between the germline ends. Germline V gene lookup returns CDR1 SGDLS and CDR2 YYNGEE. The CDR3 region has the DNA TGTGCCAGCAGCGTAGAGGGGAAATCGGAGACCCAGTACTTC. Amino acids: CASSVEGKSETQYF.

CDR3 in amino acids: CASSVVPDTGELFF. CDR3 sequence (DNA): TGCGCCAGCAGTGTAGTGCCAGACACCGGGGAGCTGTTTTTT. The chain employs TRBV10-1 and TRBJ2-2; D is unresolved. The CDR3 spans 14 residues. V was clipped by 4 bases and J by 3 bases, with 9 bases between them. Per the germline V gene, CDR1 is WNHNN and CDR2 is SYGVQD (reference sequence).

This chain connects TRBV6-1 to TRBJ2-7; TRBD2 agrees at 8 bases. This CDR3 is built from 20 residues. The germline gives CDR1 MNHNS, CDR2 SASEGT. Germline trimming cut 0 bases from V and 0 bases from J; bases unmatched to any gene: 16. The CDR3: CASSEAPKGLAGRVSYEQYF. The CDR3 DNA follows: TGTGCCAGCAGTGAAGCTCCTAAAGGCCTAGCGGGTCGCGTCTCCTACGAGCAGTACTTC.

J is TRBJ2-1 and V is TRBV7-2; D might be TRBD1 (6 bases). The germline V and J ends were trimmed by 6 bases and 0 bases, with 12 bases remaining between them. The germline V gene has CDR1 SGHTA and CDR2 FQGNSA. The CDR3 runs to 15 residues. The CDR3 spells CASRSTGSSYNEQFF. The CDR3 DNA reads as TGTGCCAGCAGGTCCACAGGGAGCTCCTACAATGAGCAGTTCTTC.

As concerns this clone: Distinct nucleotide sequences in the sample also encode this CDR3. The CDR3 DNA sequence: TGCAGCGTTGGTTCGAATGAGCAGTTCTTC. Its translation: CSVGSNEQFF. The rearrangement links TRBV29-1 to TRBJ2-1; D remains unclear. The CDR3 runs 10 residues. V gave up 4 bases and J gave up 7 bases, with 5 bases separating them. In germline, CDR1 is SQVTM, CDR2 ANQGSEA.

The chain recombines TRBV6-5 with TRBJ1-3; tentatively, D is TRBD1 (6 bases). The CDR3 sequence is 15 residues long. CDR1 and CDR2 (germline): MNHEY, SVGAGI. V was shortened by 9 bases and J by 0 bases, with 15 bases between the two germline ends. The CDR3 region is CASGGGTNSGNTIYF. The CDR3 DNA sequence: TGTGCCAGTGGAGGCGGGACAAACTCTGGAAACACCATATATTTT.

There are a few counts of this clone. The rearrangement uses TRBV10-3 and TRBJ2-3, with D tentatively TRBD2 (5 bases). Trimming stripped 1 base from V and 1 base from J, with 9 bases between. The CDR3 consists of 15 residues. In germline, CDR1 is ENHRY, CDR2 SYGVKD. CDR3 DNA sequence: TGTGCCATCAGTGAGTTCCTAGCAGGCACAGATACGCAGTATTTT. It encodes CAISEFLAGTDTQYF.

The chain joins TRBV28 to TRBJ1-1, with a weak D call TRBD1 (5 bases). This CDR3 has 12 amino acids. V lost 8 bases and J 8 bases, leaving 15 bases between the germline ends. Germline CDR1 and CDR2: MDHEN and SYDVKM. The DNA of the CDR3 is TGTGCCAGCCACCTAGGGGCGTACGAAGCTTTCTTT. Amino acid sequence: CASHLGAYEAFF.

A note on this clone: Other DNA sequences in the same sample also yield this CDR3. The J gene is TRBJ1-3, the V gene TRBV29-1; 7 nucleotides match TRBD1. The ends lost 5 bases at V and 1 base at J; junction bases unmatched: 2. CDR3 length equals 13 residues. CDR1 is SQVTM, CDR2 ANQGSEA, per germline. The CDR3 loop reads CSVQQGSGNTIYF. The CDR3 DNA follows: TGCAGCGTTCAACAGGGGTCTGGAAACACCATATATTTT. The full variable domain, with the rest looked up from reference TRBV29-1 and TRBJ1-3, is SAVISQKPSRDICQRGTSLTIQCQVDSQVTMMFWYRQQPGQSLTLIATANQGSEATYESGFVIDKFPISRPNLTFSTLTVSNMSPEDSSIYLCSVQQGSGNTIYFGEGSWLTVV.